Included here is one TCR beta chain sequence, with context. The antigen remains undetermined. The CDR3 has 14 residues. The germline V and J ends were trimmed by 1 base and 1 base, with 6 bases remaining between them. CDR1 is MNHEY, CDR2 SMNVEV, per germline (reference sequence). This entry comes from a study of human T cells and chemical hapten exposure. Study background: Variability of per-sample TCR yields stemmed mainly from small differences in pooled library volume.

Time point given: healthy volunteer bleed at 2 weeks. The authors' total RNA extraction used unfractionated whole blood. Individual cDNA molecules received unique molecular identifiers in the library. In the original analysis: Counts of TCRs in each sample centred on a median of around 99,000 and extended from around 24,000 to 710,000. TCRdb processed the RACE reads anew with MiXCR; each CDR3 protein has one entry. Here the V and J calls rest on TCRdb's processing, not on the authors' analysis. The sample lists about 130,000 distinct CDR3 sequences, approximately 9.5% seen once, with 1.5% to 2% in the top ten. Overall study results and limits: With DPC sensitization, TCRs exceeding 1 in 1000 frequency showed no change.

The sample consisted of whole blood. The gene calls are TRBV27 and TRBJ2-3; D is tentatively TRBD1 or TRBD2 (5 bases each). The origin of this receptor is a male donor in good health. Some clones in this sample may be carry-over from other donors' samples. The CDR3 loop reads CASSLWGRTDTQYF. As DNA, the CDR3 is TGTGCCAGCAGTTTATGGGGACGCACAGATACGCAGTATTTT.